One and the same sample provided the 18 T cell receptor beta chains below, sequenced in a study of T cells after yellow fever vaccination. Via MiXCR, TCRdb re-called the 5' RACE reads, giving one row per CDR3 protein. The sample holds about 260,000 distinct CDR3 sequences, 3.6% seen once. Here the sequenced sample was PBMCs, taken 15 days after the yellow fever booster vaccination. Receptor source: a man younger than 35 who received the YFV17D yellow fever vaccine.

At least ten counts were recorded for this clonotype. The chain recombines TRBV7-2 with TRBJ2-7; TRBD1 might be the D (5 bases). The CDR3 is 15 amino acids. V was clipped by 11 bases and J by 5 bases, with 25 bases between them. CDR1 is SGHTA and CDR2 is FQGNSA in the germline V gene. CDR3 residues: CAGWRKRYQGNEQYV. The CDR3 DNA follows: TGTGCCGGCTGGAGAAAGCGTTATCAGGGCAACGAGCAGTACGTC.

This clonotype occurred a few times. This rearrangement joins TRBV27 to TRBJ2-7; 8 positions agree with TRBD2. After removal of 6 bases from V and 3 bases from J, the junction contained 10 bases not matched to a gene. This CDR3 region has 15 residues. Germline CDR1 is MNHEY and CDR2 is SMNVEV (reference sequence). The CDR3 DNA reads TGTGCCAGCAGCTCACGGGGGGGCGGGAGCTACGAGCAGTACGTC. Translating gives CASSSRGGGSYEQYV.

This clonotype was detected ten times or more. CDR3 nucleotide sequence: TGTGCCAGCACCCCTCGGGGGCCGGATGGTTACGAGCAGTACTTC. Translating gives CASTPRGPDGYEQYF. The chain joins TRBV7-9 to TRBJ2-7; the D gene could be TRBD1 or TRBD2 (6 bases each). This CDR3 has 15 amino acids. The germline gives CDR1 SEHNR, CDR2 FQNEAQ (reference sequence). The V gene lost 7 bases and the J gene lost 4 bases, with 20 bases spanning the gap.

This clonotype was detected ten times or more. V gene TRBV14 combines with J gene TRBJ2-4; TRBD2 might be the D (6 bases). V lost 0 bases and J 0 bases, leaving 24 bases between the germline ends. This CDR3 has 21 residues. The germline V gene encodes CDR1 SGHDN and CDR2 FVKESK. This chain's CDR3 is CASSQDRGPGLSIIAKNIQYF. For the CDR3, the DNA is TGTGCCAGCAGCCAAGATCGGGGTCCGGGACTGTCGATCATAGCCAAAAACATTCAGTACTTC. Combining the CDR3 with reference TRBV14 and TRBJ2-4 gives the whole variable domain EAGVTQFPSHSVIEKGQTVTLRCDPISGHDNLYWYRRVMGKEIKFLLHFVKESKQDESGMPNNRFLAERTGGTYSTLKVQPAELEDSGVYFCASSQDRGPGLSIIAKNIQYFGAGTRLSVL.

This clonotype was seen ten or more times. This chain connects TRBV5-1 to TRBJ1-2, with TRBD1 matching over 7 bases. CDR3 length equals 16 residues. With 4 bases clipped from V and 6 bases from J, the junction kept 15 bases outside the gene matches. From germline, CDR1 is SGHRS and CDR2 YFSETQ. CDR3 coding DNA: TGCGCCAGCAGCAGGGGGACAGCGCAGGAATCTAATGGCTACACCTTC. Translated, it gives CASSRGTAQESNGYTF.

This clonotype has ten or more counts. J is TRBJ1-3 and V is TRBV18; D unresolved. This CDR3 has 15 residues. Deletions cut 3 bases from V and 0 bases from J, with 9 bases between. Germline assignment: CDR1 KGHSH and CDR2 LQKENI. The CDR3 sequence: CASSPKVSSGNTIYF. The DNA for the CDR3 is TGTGCCAGCTCACCCAAAGTAAGCTCTGGAAACACCATATATTTT.

This clonotype was counted at least ten times. The genes are TRBV19 and TRBJ2-5; 12 bases are a match to TRBD2. This CDR3 spans 15 amino acids. Germline trimming cut 5 bases from V and 4 bases from J; bases unmatched to any gene: 5. Germline CDR1 is LNHDA and CDR2 is SQIVND (reference sequence). The CDR3: CASSDVLAGGETQYF. CDR3 sequence (DNA): TGTGCCAGTAGTGACGTACTAGCGGGGGGAGAGACCCAGTACTTC. The variable domain in full, with the rest retrieved from reference TRBV19 and TRBJ2-5, is DGGITQSPKYLFRKEGQNVTLSCEQNLNHDAMYWYRQDPGQGLRLIYYSQIVNDFQKGDIAEGYSVSREKKESFPLTVTSAQKNPTAFYLCASSDVLAGGETQYFGPGTRLLVL.

The table lists this clonotype with many counts. The gene calls are TRBV5-1 and TRBJ2-3; D possibly corresponds to TRBD2 (6 bases). CDR1 SGHRS and CDR2 YFSETQ come from the germline V gene. The V end was cut by 4 bases, the J end by 5 bases, with 14 bases between. This CDR3 region has 14 residues. CDR3: CASSPRRGQDTQYF. In DNA, the CDR3 is TGCGCCAGCAGCCCACGGAGGGGTCAAGATACGCAGTATTTT. The full variable domain, rest sourced from reference TRBV5-1 and TRBJ2-3, is KAGVTQTPRYLIKTRGQQVTLSCSPISGHRSVSWYQQTPGQGLQFLFEYFSETQRNKGNFPGRFSGRQFSNSRSEMNVSTLELGDSALYLCASSPRRGQDTQYFGPGTRLTVL.

The chain carries TRBV2 and TRBJ2-2; no clear D gene. The V end was cut by 3 bases, the J end by 7 bases, with 15 bases between. The CDR3 contains 15 residues. Per germline, CDR1 SNHLY and CDR2 FYNNEI. In DNA, the CDR3 is TGTGCCAGCAGTGACGGGCAGCTGAGAGTCGGGGAGCTGTTTTTT. Translated: CASSDGQLRVGELFF.

This clonotype was seen ten or more times. This chain joins TRBV12-3 or TRBV12-4 and TRBJ2-1; tentative D call: TRBD1 (5 bases). The length of the CDR3 is 13 residues. Deletions cut 5 bases from V and 3 bases from J, with 8 bases between. The CDR3 spells CASSRGIYNEQFF. Written as DNA, the CDR3 is TGTGCCAGCAGTAGGGGAATCTACAATGAGCAGTTCTTC.

The sample holds many counts of this clonotype. The rearrangement uses TRBV6-5 and TRBJ1-1; TRBD1 is a possible D gene (5 bases). Trimming shortened V by 0 bases and J by 4 bases, and 9 bases separated the two germline ends. The CDR3 spans 14 residues. Germline V gene sequence: CDR1 MNHEY, CDR2 SVGAGI. The CDR3 is CASSYSWGSTEAFF. The CDR3 nucleotides are TGTGCCAGCAGTTACTCTTGGGGCAGCACTGAAGCTTTCTTT.

This clonotype was seen at least ten times. V gene TRBV5-1 combines with J gene TRBJ2-5; 8 bases are shared with TRBD2. Germline V gene sequence: CDR1 SGHRS, CDR2 YFSETQ. With V trimmed by 1 base and J by 4 bases, 6 bases remained unmatched. The CDR3 contains 15 residues. This CDR3 reads CASSLTPSGGETQYF. For the CDR3, the DNA is TGCGCCAGCAGCTTGACCCCCAGCGGGGGAGAGACCCAGTACTTC.

In this sample, this clonotype turned up many times. V is TRBV24-1 and J is TRBJ2-3; D tentatively fits TRBD1 or TRBD2 (5 bases each). Germline CDR1 reads KGHDR; CDR2 reads SFDVKD. V was cut by 3 bases and J by 9 bases, with 15 bases left in between. The CDR3 totals 14 residues. DNA for the CDR3: TGTGCCACCAGTGATGCAAACTCCGGGACGACGCAGTATTTT. Amino acid sequence: CATSDANSGTTQYF.

This clonotype was observed a handful of times. The rearrangement links TRBV12-3 or TRBV12-4 to TRBJ1-1, with a tentative D call TRBD1 (5 bases). V dropped 6 bases and J dropped 9 bases, with 11 bases sitting between them. CDR3 size: 11 residues. The CDR3 spells CASRFDSQAFF. Written as DNA, the CDR3 is TGTGCCAGCAGGTTTGACAGTCAAGCTTTCTTT.

There are many counts of this clonotype. The V gene is TRBV5-1, the J gene TRBJ2-1; D might be TRBD2 (5 bases). The V end lost 4 bases, the J end lost 10 bases, and 12 bases lay between the germline ends. The CDR3 runs 12 residues. Germline V gene lookup returns CDR1 SGHRS and CDR2 YFSETQ. The CDR3, as DNA: TGCGCCAGCAGCCGGGGAGCTAGCGAGCAGTTCTTC. It specifies CASSRGASEQFF.

This clonotype was recorded at least ten times. The J gene is TRBJ2-7, the V gene TRBV12-3 or TRBV12-4; TRBD2 agrees at 7 bases. The V segment lost 3 bases and the J segment 2 bases; nucleotides outside the gene matches: 4. The CDR3 loop spans 14 amino acids. The CDR3 DNA reads as TGTGCCAGCAGTTTTTCGGCGGGGGCCTACGAGCAGTACTTC. It codes for CASSFSAGAYEQYF.

Remarks on this clonotype: This clone may be a read error of a much larger clone one base away. This sequence joins TRBV16 and TRBJ1-4; D uncertain. The CDR3 runs 13 residues. From germline, CDR1 is KGHSY and CDR2 FQNENV. The V end was cut by 1 base, the J end by 8 bases, with 8 bases between. CDR3 loop: CASSQWSQEKLFF. For the CDR3, the DNA is TGTGCCAGCAGCCAATGGTCCCAGGAAAAACTGTTTTTT.

The table lists this clonotype with many counts. The V gene is TRBV11-2, the J gene TRBJ2-3; 9 nucleotides agree with TRBD2. The J segment lost 6 bases and the V segment lost 5 bases, leaving 6 bases of the junction unmatched. The germline gives CDR1 SGHAT, CDR2 FQNNGV. This CDR3 has 14 residues. This CDR3 is CASSPLAGSDTQYF. In DNA, the CDR3 is TGTGCCAGCAGCCCTCTAGCGGGGAGCGATACGCAGTATTTT.